Listed here are 8 T cell receptor beta chains from one sample, sequenced in a study of T cell responses to AZD1222 COVID-19 vaccine. Sequencing was performed with immunoSEQ multiplex PCR; in TCRdb, only in-frame clones are kept and a portion is missing. The table includes roughly 91,000 clones, 70% to 90% detected once. The source material was peripheral blood, sampled on day 0 of AZD1222 vaccination. The receptors derive from an adult in good health.

The V gene is TRBV10-3, the J gene TRBJ2-3; TRBD2 matches at 13 bases. CDR1 and CDR2 (germline): ENHRY, SYGVKD. The trim removed 0 bases at V and 0 bases at J, leaving 6 bases unmatched. This CDR3 is 19 amino acids long. CDR3 protein: CAISESRTSGRASTDTQYF. CDR3 in DNA: TGTGCCATCAGTGAGTCTAGGACTAGCGGGAGAGCTAGCACAGATACGCAGTATTTT.

V and J are TRBV7-2 and TRBJ1-2, with D possibly being TRBD1 (5 bases). V lost 10 bases and J lost 0, with 15 bases in between. This CDR3 is 14 amino acids long. Germline loops: CDR1 SGHTA, CDR2 FQGNSA. The CDR3 region is CATLRGRANYGYTF. Here the CDR3 DNA reads TGTGCCACCCTCCGGGGGAGAGCTAACTATGGCTACACCTTC.

The CDR3 nucleotides are TGTGCCAGCAGCTTCAATAATGAAAAACTGTTTTTT. It encodes CASSFNNEKLFF. V is TRBV11-3 and J is TRBJ1-4; D unclear. V lost 3 bases to trimming and J lost 4 bases, with 3 bases between them. This CDR3 spans 12 amino acids. From germline, CDR1 is SGHNT and CDR2 YENEEA.

This chain uses TRBV5-4 with TRBJ2-7, with D hard to call. Germline V gives CDR1 SGHNT, CDR2 YYREEE (reference sequence). The CDR3 runs 13 residues. Between the trimmed V and J ends, which lost 0 bases and 2 bases, there was a span of 6 bases. The CDR3 DNA is TGTGCCAGCAGCTTGGATAGACCCTACGAGCAGTACTTC. This gives the protein CASSLDRPYEQYF.

This rearrangement joins TRBV29-1 to TRBJ2-1; 12 bases fit TRBD1. The CDR3 length is 12 residues. Germline V lookup: CDR1 SQVTM, CDR2 ANQGSEA. Losses at the gene ends were 7 bases for V and 9 bases for J; bases not matched to a gene: 4. The CDR3, as DNA: TGCAGCGCGGGACAGGGGGCGGGTGAGCAGTTCTTC. Translation gives CSAGQGAGEQFF.

The V call is TRBV27, the J call TRBJ2-3, with a weak D call TRBD2 (5 bases). The CDR3 totals 17 residues. CDR1 and CDR2 (germline): MNHEY, SMNVEV (reference sequence). The germline V and J ends were trimmed by 1 base and 0 bases, with 14 bases remaining between them. The CDR3 DNA is TGTGCCAGCAGTTTATTAGGTGGGAGAGGGAGCACAGATACGCAGTATTTT. Amino acids: CASSLLGGRGSTDTQYF.

This rearrangement joins TRBV11-1 to TRBJ1-2; D is undetermined. V lost 1 base to trimming and J lost 8 bases, with 11 bases between them. The germline CDR1 and CDR2 sequences are SGHAT and FQDESV (reference sequence). The CDR3 is 13 residues long. The CDR3 coding sequence is TGTGCCAGCAGCTTAGGGGAATCGCTGGGCTACACCTTC. This encodes CASSLGESLGYTF.

Concerning this clone: Distinct nucleotide sequences in the sample also encode this CDR3. The gene calls are TRBV27 and TRBJ1-1, with D possibly matching TRBD1 (5 bases). Trimming removed 5 bases from V and 1 base from J, with 5 bases in between. In germline, CDR1 is MNHEY, CDR2 SMNVEV (reference sequence). The CDR3 is 12 residues long. The CDR3 coding sequence is TGTGCCAGCAGTACAGGGAACACTGAAGCTTTCTTT. Translation: CASSTGNTEAFF.